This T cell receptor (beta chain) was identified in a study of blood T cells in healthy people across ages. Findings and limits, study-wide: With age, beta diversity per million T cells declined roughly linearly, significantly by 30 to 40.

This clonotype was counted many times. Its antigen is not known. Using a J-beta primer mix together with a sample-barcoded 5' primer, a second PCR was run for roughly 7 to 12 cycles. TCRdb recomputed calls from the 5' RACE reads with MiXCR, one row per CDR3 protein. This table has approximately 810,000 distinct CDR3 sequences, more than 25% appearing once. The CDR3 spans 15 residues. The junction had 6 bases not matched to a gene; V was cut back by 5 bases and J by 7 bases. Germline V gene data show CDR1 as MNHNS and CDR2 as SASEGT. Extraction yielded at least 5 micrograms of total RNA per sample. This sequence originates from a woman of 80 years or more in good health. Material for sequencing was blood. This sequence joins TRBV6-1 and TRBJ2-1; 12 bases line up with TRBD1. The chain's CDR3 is CASSQGTGGKNEQFF. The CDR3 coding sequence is TGTGCCAGCAGTCAGGGGACAGGGGGCAAGAATGAGCAGTTCTTC.